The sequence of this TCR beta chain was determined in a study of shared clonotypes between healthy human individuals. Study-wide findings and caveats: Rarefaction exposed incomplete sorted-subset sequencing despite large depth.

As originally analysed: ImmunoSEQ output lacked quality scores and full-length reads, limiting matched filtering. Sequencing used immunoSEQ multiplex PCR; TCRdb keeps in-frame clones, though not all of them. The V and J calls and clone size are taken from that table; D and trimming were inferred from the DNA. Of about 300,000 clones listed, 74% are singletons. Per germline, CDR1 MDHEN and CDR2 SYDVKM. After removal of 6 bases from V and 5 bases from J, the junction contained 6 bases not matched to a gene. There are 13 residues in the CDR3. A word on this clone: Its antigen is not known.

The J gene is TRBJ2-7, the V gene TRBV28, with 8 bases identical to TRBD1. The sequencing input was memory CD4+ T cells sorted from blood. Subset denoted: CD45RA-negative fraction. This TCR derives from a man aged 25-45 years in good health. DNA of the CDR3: TGTGCCAGCAGGACAGGGACAGGCGACGAGCAGTACTTC. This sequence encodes CASRTGTGDEQYF.